This record looks at one T cell receptor beta chain sequence and its context. This clonotype showed up many times. Its cognate antigen has yet to be identified. No qualities accompany the bases; no much larger clone lies one base away. This entry comes from a study of T-cell reconstitution after alpha-beta-depleted transplantation in children (TCRdb year 2016). With regard to the full study: Using TCR repertoire profiling, the study quantitatively followed how T-cell immune reconstitution unfolded in children after TCRalphabeta/CD19-depleted allogeneic hematopoietic cell transplantation. Study-level results and caveats: Apparently early alphabetaT-cell count recovery about two months after transplant reportedly relied on only several hundred rapidly expanded clones derived from non-depleted graft cells. Over subsequent months, a decline in hyperexpanded clone frequencies was noted, and after one year, T-cell counts and TCRbeta diversity were mostly ascribed to newly produced T cells. In some patients, high TCRbeta diversity at day 60 was attributed to recipient T cells and intrathymic progenitors that had survived conditioning.

Including cysteine and phenylalanine, the CDR3 has 15 amino acids. Only the CDR3 DNA is retained, 45 bases long and in frame from the first base. As encoded in the germline V gene (reference sequence), CDR1 is DFQATT while CDR2 is SNEGSKA. Taken with the paper, the label for treatment or condition translates to: allogeneic hematopoietic cell transplantation with graft depleted of TCRalphabeta T cells and CD19 B cells. TCRalphabeta/CD19-depleted allogeneic hematopoietic cell grafts were given to the transplant recipients, all of whom were children. The receptor library was made with PCR. Sequenced using an Illumina HiSeq 2500. TCR libraries were prepared with molecular barcoding, using unique molecular identifiers to normalize TCRbeta repertoire quantification. TCRdb passed the public sequencing reads through fastp at Q25 and MiXCR, retaining productive beta sequences. Rows are unified per CDR3 protein, each entry keeping the most common DNA and genes. This sample holds approximately 520,000 distinct CDR3 sequences; roughly 11% were observed only once. Approximately 15% of the sample is in the top ten clones.

The receptor comes from a female patient between 2 and 15 years old who had a stem cell transplant for aplastic anemia, so the T cells may come from the graft donor. The material was PBMCs, mostly from graft donor cells, obtained 180 days after TCRalphabeta/CD19-depleted stem cell transplant. The chain employs TRBV20-1 and TRBJ1-5; D gene: possibly TRBD1, on 5 matching bases. The base sequence is TGCAGGACTTCGCGGTTGGGGACCTCCACTCAGCCCCAGCATTTT. This encodes CRTSRLGTSTQPQHF.